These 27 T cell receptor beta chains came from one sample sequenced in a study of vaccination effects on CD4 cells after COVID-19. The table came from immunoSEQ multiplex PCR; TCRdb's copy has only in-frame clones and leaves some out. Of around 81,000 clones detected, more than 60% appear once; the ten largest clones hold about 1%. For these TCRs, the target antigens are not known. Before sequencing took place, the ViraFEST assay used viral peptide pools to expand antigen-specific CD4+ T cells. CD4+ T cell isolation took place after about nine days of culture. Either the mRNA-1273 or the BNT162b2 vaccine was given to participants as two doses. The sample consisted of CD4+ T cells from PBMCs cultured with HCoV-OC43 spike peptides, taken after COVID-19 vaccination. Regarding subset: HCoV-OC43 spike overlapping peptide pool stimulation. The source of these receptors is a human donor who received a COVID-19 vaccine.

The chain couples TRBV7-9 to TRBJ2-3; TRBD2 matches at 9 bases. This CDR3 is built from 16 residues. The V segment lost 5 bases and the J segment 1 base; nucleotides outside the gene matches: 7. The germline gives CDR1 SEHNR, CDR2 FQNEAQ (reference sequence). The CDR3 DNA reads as TGTGCCAGCAGCCTAACCCAGCGGGGGGGCACAGATACGCAGTATTTT. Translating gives CASSLTQRGGTDTQYF.

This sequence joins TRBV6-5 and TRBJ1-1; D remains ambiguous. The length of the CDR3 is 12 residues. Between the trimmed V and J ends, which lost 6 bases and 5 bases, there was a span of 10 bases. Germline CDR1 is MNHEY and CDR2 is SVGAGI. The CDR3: CASRIGETEAFF. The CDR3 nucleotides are TGTGCCAGCAGGATCGGGGAAACTGAAGCTTTCTTT.

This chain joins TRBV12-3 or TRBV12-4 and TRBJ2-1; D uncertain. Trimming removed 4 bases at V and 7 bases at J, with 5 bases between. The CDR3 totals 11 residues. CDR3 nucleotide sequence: TGTGCCAGCAGTTCGAGAAATGAGCAGTTCTTC. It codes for CASSSRNEQFF.

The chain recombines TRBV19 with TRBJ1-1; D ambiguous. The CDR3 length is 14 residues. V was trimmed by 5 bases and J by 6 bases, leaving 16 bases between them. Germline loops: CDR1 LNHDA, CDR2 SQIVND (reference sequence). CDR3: CASSHESVIAEAFF. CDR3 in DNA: TGTGCCAGTAGTCACGAAAGTGTTATCGCTGAAGCTTTCTTT.

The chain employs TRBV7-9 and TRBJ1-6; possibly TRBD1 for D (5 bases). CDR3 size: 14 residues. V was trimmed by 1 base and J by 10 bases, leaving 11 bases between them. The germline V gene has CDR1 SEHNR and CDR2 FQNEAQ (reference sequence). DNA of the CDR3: TGTGCCAGCAGCTTAGGGGACGTCAGGTCACCCCTCCACTTT. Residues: CASSLGDVRSPLHF.

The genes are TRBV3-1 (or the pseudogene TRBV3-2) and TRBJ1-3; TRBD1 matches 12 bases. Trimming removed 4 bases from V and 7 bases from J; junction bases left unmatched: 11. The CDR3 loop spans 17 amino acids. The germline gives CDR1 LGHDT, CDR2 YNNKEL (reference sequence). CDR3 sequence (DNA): TGTGCCAGCAGCCCATGGGACAGGGGGCAACCTCGGAACACCATATATTTT. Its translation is CASSPWDRGQPRNTIYF.

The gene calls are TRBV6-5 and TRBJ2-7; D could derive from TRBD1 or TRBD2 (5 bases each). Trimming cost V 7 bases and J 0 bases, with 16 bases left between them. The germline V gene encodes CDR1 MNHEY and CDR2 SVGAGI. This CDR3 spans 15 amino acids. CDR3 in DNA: TGTGCCAGCAAGATGGGACGCCAGAGCTCCTACGAGCAGTACGTC. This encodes CASKMGRQSSYEQYV.

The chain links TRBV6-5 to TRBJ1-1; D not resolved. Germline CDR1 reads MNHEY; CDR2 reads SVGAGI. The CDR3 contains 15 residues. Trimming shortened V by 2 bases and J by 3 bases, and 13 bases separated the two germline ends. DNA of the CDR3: TGTGCCAGCAGTTACATCGGGTCCCTAGACACTGAAGCTTTCTTT. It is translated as CASSYIGSLDTEAFF.

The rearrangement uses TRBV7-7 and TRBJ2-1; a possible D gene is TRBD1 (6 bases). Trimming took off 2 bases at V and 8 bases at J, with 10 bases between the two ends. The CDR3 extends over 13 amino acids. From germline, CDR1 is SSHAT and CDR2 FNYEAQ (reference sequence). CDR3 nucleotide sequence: TGTGCCAGCAGCTTATCAGGGGACCATGAGCAGTTCTTC. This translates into CASSLSGDHEQFF. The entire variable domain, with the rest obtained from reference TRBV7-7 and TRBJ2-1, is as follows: GAGVSQSPRYKVTKRGQDVTLRCDPISSHATLYWYQQALGQGPEFLTYFNYEAQPDKSGLPSDRFSAERPEGSISTLTIQRTEQRDSAMYRCASSLSGDHEQFFGPGTRLTVL.

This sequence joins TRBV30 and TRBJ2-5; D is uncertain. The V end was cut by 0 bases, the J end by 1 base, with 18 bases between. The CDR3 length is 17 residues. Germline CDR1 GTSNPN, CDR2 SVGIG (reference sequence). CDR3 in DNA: TGTGCCTGGAGTGTGGGCCACATTCCTATGTCCCAAGAGACCCAGTACTTC. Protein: CAWSVGHIPMSQETQYF.

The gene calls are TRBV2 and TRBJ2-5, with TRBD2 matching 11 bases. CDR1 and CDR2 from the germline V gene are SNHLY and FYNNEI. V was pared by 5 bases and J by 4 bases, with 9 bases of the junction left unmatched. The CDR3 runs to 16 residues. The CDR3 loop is CASSLTSGVVLETQYF. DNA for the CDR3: TGTGCCAGCAGTTTGACTAGCGGGGTGGTCTTAGAGACCCAGTACTTC. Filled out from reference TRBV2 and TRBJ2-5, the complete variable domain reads EPEVTQTPSHQVTQMGQEVILRCVPISNHLYFYWYRQILGQKVEFLVSFYNNEISEKSEIFDDQFSVERPDGSNFTLKIRSTKLEDSAMYFCASSLTSGVVLETQYFGPGTRLLVL.

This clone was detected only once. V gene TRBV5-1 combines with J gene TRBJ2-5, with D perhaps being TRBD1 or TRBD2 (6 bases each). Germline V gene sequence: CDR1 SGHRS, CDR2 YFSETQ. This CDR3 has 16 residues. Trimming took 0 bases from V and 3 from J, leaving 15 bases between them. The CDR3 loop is CASSLVRRGDEETQYF. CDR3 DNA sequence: TGCGCCAGCAGCTTGGTAAGGAGGGGGGACGAAGAGACCCAGTACTTC.

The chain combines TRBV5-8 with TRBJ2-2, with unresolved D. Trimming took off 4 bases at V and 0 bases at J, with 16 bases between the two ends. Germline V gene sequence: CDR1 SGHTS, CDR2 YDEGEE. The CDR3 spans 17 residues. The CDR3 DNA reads TGTGCCAGCAGCCTCAACCCGACGGCGACGAACACCGGGGAGCTGTTTTTT. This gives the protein CASSLNPTATNTGELFF.

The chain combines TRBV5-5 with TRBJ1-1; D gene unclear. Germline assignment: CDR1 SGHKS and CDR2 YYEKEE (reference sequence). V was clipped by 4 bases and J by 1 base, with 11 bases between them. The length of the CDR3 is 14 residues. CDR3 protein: CASSGREKNTEAFF. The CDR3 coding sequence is TGTGCCAGCAGCGGACGGGAGAAGAACACTGAAGCTTTCTTT.

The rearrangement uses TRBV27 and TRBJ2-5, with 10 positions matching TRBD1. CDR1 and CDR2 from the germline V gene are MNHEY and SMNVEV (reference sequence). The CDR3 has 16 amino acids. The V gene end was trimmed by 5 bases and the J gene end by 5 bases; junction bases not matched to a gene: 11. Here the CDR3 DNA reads TGTGCCAGCAGTCGAAGAGGACAGGGGGGAGGGGAGACCCAGTACTTC. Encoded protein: CASSRRGQGGGETQYF.

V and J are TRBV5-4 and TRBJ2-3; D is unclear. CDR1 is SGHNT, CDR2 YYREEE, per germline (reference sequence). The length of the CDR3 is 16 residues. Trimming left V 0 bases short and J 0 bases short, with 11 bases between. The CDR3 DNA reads TGTGCCAGCAGCTTGGCGAGCGTAACTAGCACAGATACGCAGTATTTT. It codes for CASSLASVTSTDTQYF. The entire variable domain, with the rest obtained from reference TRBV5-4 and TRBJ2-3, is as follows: ETGVTQSPTHLIKTRGQQVTLRCSSQSGHNTVSWYQQALGQGPQFIFQYYREEENGRGNFPPRFSGLQFPNYSSELNVNALELDDSALYLCASSLASVTSTDTQYFGPGTRLTVL.

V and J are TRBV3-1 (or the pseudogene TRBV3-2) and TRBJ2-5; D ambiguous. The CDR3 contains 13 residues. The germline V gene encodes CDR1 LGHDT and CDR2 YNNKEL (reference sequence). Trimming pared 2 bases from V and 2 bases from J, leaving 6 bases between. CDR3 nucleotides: TGTGCCAGCAGCCAAAACGGGCAAGAGACCCAGTACTTC. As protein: CASSQNGQETQYF.

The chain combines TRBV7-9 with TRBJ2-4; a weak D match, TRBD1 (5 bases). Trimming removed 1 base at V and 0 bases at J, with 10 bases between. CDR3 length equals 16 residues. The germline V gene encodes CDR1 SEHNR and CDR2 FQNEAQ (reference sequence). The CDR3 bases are TGTGCCAGCAGCTTAGAGGGGCGGCTAGCCAAAAACATTCAGTACTTC. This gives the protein CASSLEGRLAKNIQYF.

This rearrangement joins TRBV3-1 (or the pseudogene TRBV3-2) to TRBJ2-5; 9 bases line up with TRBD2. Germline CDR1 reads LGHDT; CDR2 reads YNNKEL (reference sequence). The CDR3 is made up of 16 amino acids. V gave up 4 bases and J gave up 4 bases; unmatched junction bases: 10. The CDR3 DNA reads TGTGCCAGCAGCCGTTCTAGCGGGGCCTTTTCAGAGACCCAGTACTTC. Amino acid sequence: CASSRSSGAFSETQYF.

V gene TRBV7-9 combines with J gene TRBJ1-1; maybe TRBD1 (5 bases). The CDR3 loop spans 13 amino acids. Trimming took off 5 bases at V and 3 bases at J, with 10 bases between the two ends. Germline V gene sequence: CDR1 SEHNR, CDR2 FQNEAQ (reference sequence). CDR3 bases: TGTGCCAGCAGCCGCGACAGTTACACTGAAGCTTTCTTT. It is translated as CASSRDSYTEAFF. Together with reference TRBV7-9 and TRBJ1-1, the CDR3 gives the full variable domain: DTGVSQNPRHKITKRGQNVTFRCDPISEHNRLYWYRQTLGQGPEFLTYFQNEAQLEKSRLLSDRFSAERPKGSFSTLEIQRTEQGDSAMYLCASSRDSYTEAFFGQGTRLTVV.

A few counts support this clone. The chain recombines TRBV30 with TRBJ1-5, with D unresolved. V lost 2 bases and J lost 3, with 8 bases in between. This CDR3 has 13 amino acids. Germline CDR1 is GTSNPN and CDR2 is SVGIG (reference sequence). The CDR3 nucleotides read TGTGCCTGGAGTATAAGGGACAATCAGCCCCAGCATTTT. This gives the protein CAWSIRDNQPQHF.

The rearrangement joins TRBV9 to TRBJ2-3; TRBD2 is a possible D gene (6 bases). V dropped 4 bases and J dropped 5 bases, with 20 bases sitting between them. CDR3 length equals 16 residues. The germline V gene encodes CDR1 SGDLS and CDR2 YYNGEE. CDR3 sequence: CASSIFGPTGGDTQYF. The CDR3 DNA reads TGTGCCAGCAGCATATTCGGGCCGACCGGGGGAGATACGCAGTATTTT.

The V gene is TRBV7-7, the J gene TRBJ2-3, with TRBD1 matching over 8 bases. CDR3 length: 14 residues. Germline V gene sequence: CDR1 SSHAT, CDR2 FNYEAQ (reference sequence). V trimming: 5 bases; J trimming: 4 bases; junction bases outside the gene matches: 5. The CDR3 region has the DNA TGTGCCAGCAGCCCCCAGGACAGGGCAGATACGCAGTATTTT. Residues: CASSPQDRADTQYF.

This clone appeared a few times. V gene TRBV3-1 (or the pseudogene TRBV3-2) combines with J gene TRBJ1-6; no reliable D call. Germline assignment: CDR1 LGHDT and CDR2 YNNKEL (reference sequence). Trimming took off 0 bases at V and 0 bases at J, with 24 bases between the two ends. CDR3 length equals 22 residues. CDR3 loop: CASSQESGRPKGSSSYNSPLHF. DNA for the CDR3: TGTGCCAGCAGCCAAGAATCAGGCCGGCCAAAGGGATCTAGCTCCTATAATTCACCCCTCCACTTT.

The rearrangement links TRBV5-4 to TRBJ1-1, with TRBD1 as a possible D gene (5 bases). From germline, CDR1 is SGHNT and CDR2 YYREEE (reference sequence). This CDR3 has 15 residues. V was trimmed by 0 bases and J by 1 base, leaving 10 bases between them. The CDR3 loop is CASSLAYGANTEAFF. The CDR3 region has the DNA TGTGCCAGCAGCTTGGCCTACGGGGCGAACACTGAAGCTTTCTTT.

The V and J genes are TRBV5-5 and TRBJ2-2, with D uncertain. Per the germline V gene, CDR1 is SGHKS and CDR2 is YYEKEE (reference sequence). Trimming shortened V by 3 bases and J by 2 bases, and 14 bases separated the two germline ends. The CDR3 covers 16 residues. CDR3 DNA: TGTGCCAGCAGCTCCCCGGCACAGATAAACACCGGGGAGCTGTTTTTT. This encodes CASSSPAQINTGELFF.

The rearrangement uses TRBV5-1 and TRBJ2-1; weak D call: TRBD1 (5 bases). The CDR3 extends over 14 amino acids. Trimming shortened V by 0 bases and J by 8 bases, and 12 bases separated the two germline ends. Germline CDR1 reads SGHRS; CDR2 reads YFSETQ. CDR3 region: CASSLVFRVDEQFF. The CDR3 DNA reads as TGCGCCAGCAGCTTGGTTTTCAGGGTCGATGAGCAGTTCTTC.